A single sample gave rise to the 26 T cell receptor beta chains below, sequenced in a study of cytomegalovirus exposure and HLA in healthy donors. The assay was immunoSEQ multiplex PCR, and TCRdb's table has in-frame clones only and misses some. The profile shows some 160,000 clones, more than 70% of them singletons. The source material was PBMCs. The receptor source for this set is a man between 18 and 29 years old in good health and CMV-seronegative.

The chain couples TRBV2 to TRBJ2-3; 9 nucleotides agree with TRBD2. CDR3 length equals 16 residues. Germline V gene data show CDR1 as SNHLY and CDR2 as FYNNEI. V was pared by 7 bases and J by 5 bases, with 13 bases of the junction left unmatched. Here the CDR3 reads CASNGASGVLKDTQYF. For the CDR3, the DNA is TGTGCCAGCAATGGGGCTAGCGGGGTCCTTAAAGATACGCAGTATTTT.

The gene calls are TRBV28 and TRBJ2-3, with D possibly matching TRBD2 (5 bases). Germline values: CDR1 MDHEN, CDR2 SYDVKM. This CDR3 is built from 16 residues. The V end was cut by 4 bases, the J end by 5 bases, with 19 bases between. The CDR3 sequence: CASSSEGYGRIDTQYF. CDR3 DNA sequence: TGTGCCAGCAGTTCCGAGGGTTATGGACGGATAGATACGCAGTATTTT.

This clone was recorded once. The chain joins TRBV18 to TRBJ1-1; D is unresolved. Trimming left V 2 bases short and J 1 base short, with 5 bases between. From germline, CDR1 is KGHSH and CDR2 LQKENI. This CDR3 is built from 13 residues. The CDR3 sequence is CASSPLENTEAFF. As DNA, the CDR3 is TGTGCCAGCTCACCATTAGAGAACACTGAAGCTTTCTTT.

The chain couples TRBV1 to TRBJ2-5; the table calls TRBD1, which could not be checked here. TRBV1 is recorded as a pseudogene. The CDR3 runs 14 residues. In DNA, the CDR3 is TGCACCAGCAGCCAAGATCGGACAGCCGAGACCCAGTACTTC. Translation: CTSSQDRTAETQYF.

The chain uses TRBV5-1 and TRBJ1-3, with 8 bases lining up with TRBD1. CDR3 length: 15 amino acids. J gave up 2 bases and V 2 bases, and 3 bases lay outside the gene matches. The germline V gene has CDR1 SGHRS and CDR2 YFSETQ. The CDR3 is CASSLVTGAGNTIYF. The CDR3 nucleotides are TGCGCCAGCAGCTTAGTGACAGGGGCTGGAAACACCATATATTTT.

The V and J genes are TRBV28 and TRBJ2-1, with 8 nucleotides matching TRBD2. CDR3 length equals 15 residues. The J segment lost 15 bases and the V segment lost 5 bases, leaving 18 bases of the junction unmatched. Germline V gene lookup returns CDR1 MDHEN and CDR2 SYDVKM. DNA for the CDR3: TGTGCCAGCAGTCCCCGGGTGATAGCGGGATCGTTACCGTTCTTC. Translated, it gives CASSPRVIAGSLPFF.

The chain couples TRBV28 to TRBJ1-5; 7 nucleotides agree with TRBD1. J gave up 2 bases and V 3 bases, and 4 bases lay outside the gene matches. CDR1 is MDHEN and CDR2 is SYDVKM in the germline V gene. The CDR3 extends over 15 amino acids. This CDR3 reads CASSLTGMGNQPQHF. CDR3 bases: TGTGCCAGCAGTTTGACAGGGATGGGCAATCAGCCCCAGCATTTT.

The V and J genes are TRBV28 and TRBJ2-7; 7 bases line up with TRBD1. Trimming removed 4 bases from V and 2 bases from J; junction bases left unmatched: 5. Per germline, CDR1 MDHEN and CDR2 SYDVKM. The CDR3 is made up of 14 amino acids. CDR3: CASSSGQSPYEQYV. CDR3 nucleotide sequence: TGTGCCAGCAGTTCGGGACAGTCGCCCTACGAGCAGTACGTC.

CDR3 loop: CASSLQGGTEAFF. The CDR3 DNA sequence: TGTGCCAGCAGTCTACAGGGCGGAACTGAAGCTTTCTTT. The chain carries TRBV2 and TRBJ1-1; D may be TRBD1 (6 bases). Germline lookup yields CDR1 SNHLY and CDR2 FYNNEI. The V gene lost 5 bases and the J gene lost 5 bases, with 12 bases spanning the gap. The CDR3 extends over 13 amino acids.

V and J are TRBV27 and TRBJ2-7, with 8 bases lining up with TRBD2. This CDR3 region has 15 residues. V lost 5 bases and J lost 0; bases outside the gene matches: 6. From germline, CDR1 is MNHEY and CDR2 SMNVEV (reference sequence). As DNA, the CDR3 is TGTGCCAGCAGTCGGAAGACTAGCGCCTCCTACGAGCAGTACTTC. It codes for CASSRKTSASYEQYF.

The rearrangement links TRBV19 to TRBJ2-7; D may be TRBD1 (5 bases). V gave up 4 bases and J gave up 3 bases, with 10 bases separating them. The CDR3 runs 13 residues. CDR1 is LNHDA, CDR2 SQIVND, per germline (reference sequence). The CDR3: CASSNGAHYEQYF. The CDR3 bases are TGTGCCAGTAGTAATGGGGCGCACTACGAGCAGTACTTC.

The V gene is TRBV4-2, the J gene TRBJ2-3; 7 positions agree with TRBD1. This CDR3 is 14 amino acids long. V dropped 8 bases and J dropped 5; count of bases not matched to a gene: 10. Germline-derived CDR1 and CDR2 are LGHNA and YNFKEQ. The CDR3 nucleotides read TGTGCCAGCTCGTCCGGACAGGATCAAGATACGCAGTATTTT. This codes for CASSSGQDQDTQYF.

The chain joins TRBV7-6 to TRBJ2-1, with 9 bases that match TRBD1. The V gene's germline CDR1 is SGHVS and CDR2 FNYEAQ. Unmatched junction bases numbered 12, after V lost 8 bases and J lost 7 bases. The CDR3 is made up of 15 amino acids. This chain's CDR3 is CASVPGQGVGNEQFF. The CDR3 DNA sequence: TGTGCCAGCGTCCCGGGACAGGGAGTGGGGAATGAGCAGTTCTTC.

CDR3: CASGQTAKGTQYF. In DNA form, the CDR3 reads TGCGCCAGCGGACAGACAGCCAAGGGGACCCAGTACTTC. The chain carries TRBV5-1 and TRBJ2-5; D is perhaps TRBD1 (6 bases). V was trimmed by 7 bases and J by 7 bases, leaving 17 bases between them. CDR1 is SGHRS and CDR2 is YFSETQ in the germline V gene. The CDR3 is 13 amino acids.

The V call is TRBV6-5, the J call TRBJ1-2; perhaps TRBD1 as D (5 bases). The CDR3 extends over 14 amino acids. Trimming pared 2 bases from V and 3 bases from J, leaving 10 bases between. CDR1 MNHEY and CDR2 SVGAGI come from the germline V gene. Here the CDR3 reads CASSYIRDYYGYTF. The CDR3 DNA sequence: TGTGCCAGCAGTTACATCAGGGATTACTATGGCTACACCTTC.

Written as DNA, the CDR3 is TGTGCCAGCAGTGACAGGCCGCAGGGAGGAAACACCATATATTTT. Translation: CASSDRPQGGNTIYF. The chain carries TRBV25-1 and TRBJ1-3; possible D gene TRBD1, 5 bases. Trimming left V 3 bases short and J 4 bases short, with 13 bases between. The CDR3 is 15 residues long. Germline V gives CDR1 MGHDK, CDR2 SYGVNS.

The CDR3 here is CSAESTGLSGFEQYF. The CDR3 nucleotides are TGCAGCGCAGAATCAACAGGGTTAAGTGGGTTCGAGCAGTACTTC. V and J are TRBV29-1 and TRBJ2-7, with a weak D call TRBD1 (6 bases). The CDR3 runs to 15 residues. The V end was cut by 7 bases, the J end by 6 bases, with 25 bases between. The germline V gene has CDR1 SQVTM and CDR2 ANQGSEA.

The genes are TRBV19 and TRBJ1-1; D may be TRBD1 (6 bases). V lost 1 base to trimming and J lost 3 bases, with 18 bases between them. The germline gives CDR1 LNHDA, CDR2 SQIVND (reference sequence). CDR3 size: 17 residues. CDR3 sequence: CASSIGTARGWDTEAFF. For the CDR3, the DNA is TGTGCCAGTAGTATAGGTACCGCCAGGGGCTGGGACACTGAAGCTTTCTTT.

The gene calls are TRBV2 and TRBJ2-1, with D unclear. The germline V and J ends were trimmed by 4 bases and 3 bases, with 4 bases remaining between them. The CDR3 has 12 residues. Germline CDR1 is SNHLY and CDR2 is FYNNEI. Here the CDR3 DNA reads TGTGCCAGCAGTGTTCTCTACAATGAGCAGTTCTTC. Its translation is CASSVLYNEQFF.

This rearrangement joins TRBV11-2 to TRBJ2-7; 8 bases fit TRBD1. J gave up 3 bases and V 4 bases, and 8 bases lay outside the gene matches. This CDR3 is built from 15 residues. CDR1 is SGHAT and CDR2 is FQNNGV in the germline V gene. Here the CDR3 reads CASSYGQGRFYEQYV. The CDR3 nucleotides read TGTGCCAGCAGCTATGGACAGGGTCGGTTCTACGAGCAGTACGTC.

The V gene is TRBV18, the J gene TRBJ1-6; TRBD1 might be the D (5 bases). There are 16 residues in the CDR3. Germline V gene data show CDR1 as KGHSH and CDR2 as LQKENI. Trimming shortened V by 2 bases and J by 8 bases, and 16 bases separated the two germline ends. The DNA of the CDR3 is TGTGCCAGCTCACCATCCTGGGGGGGAACAGATTCACCCCTCCACTTT. Amino acid sequence: CASSPSWGGTDSPLHF. The whole variable domain, filled in from reference TRBV18 and TRBJ1-6, reads NAGVMQNPRHLVRRRGQEARLRCSPMKGHSHVYWYRQLPEEGLKFMVYLQKENIIDESGMPKERFSAEFPKEGPSILRIQQVVRGDSAAYFCASSPSWGGTDSPLHFGNGTRLTVT.

This clone showed up just a few times. The chain combines TRBV6-1 with TRBJ2-3; no definite D call. The V gene lost 6 bases and the J gene lost 4 bases, with 11 bases spanning the gap. Germline-derived CDR1 and CDR2 are MNHNS and SASEGT. CDR3 length: 13 amino acids. CDR3 bases: TGTGCCAGCAGGGTGCGATTCTCAGATACGCAGTATTTT. Protein: CASRVRFSDTQYF.

This chain connects TRBV4-2 to TRBJ1-4; 10 bases line up with TRBD1. The germline CDR1 and CDR2 sequences are LGHNA and YNFKEQ. The CDR3 contains 15 residues. V trimming: 3 bases; J trimming: 10 bases; junction bases outside the gene matches: 8. The CDR3 DNA is TGTGCCAGCAGCCAGCCAGACAGGGGGCTCGGAAAACTGTTTTTT. This codes for CASSQPDRGLGKLFF.

The V call is TRBV27, the J call TRBJ2-1; D is unclear. The CDR3 loop spans 13 amino acids. Trimming took 3 bases from V and 10 from J, leaving 13 bases between them. Germline V gene sequence: CDR1 MNHEY, CDR2 SMNVEV (reference sequence). The CDR3 coding sequence is TGTGCCAGCAGTTTTTACCTCGAGAGAGAGCAGTTCTTC. It yields the protein CASSFYLEREQFF.

The chain has TRBV5-5 and TRBJ2-7; D ambiguous. V lost 0 bases to trimming and J lost 0 bases, with 10 bases between them. Germline V gives CDR1 SGHKS, CDR2 YYEKEE (reference sequence). The CDR3 sequence is 15 residues long. The CDR3 loop reads CASSLVVVRSYEQYF. In DNA form, the CDR3 reads TGTGCCAGCAGCTTGGTAGTCGTCCGCTCCTACGAGCAGTACTTC.

The chain carries TRBV18 and TRBJ1-6; TRBD1 matches 7 bases. With V trimmed by 2 bases and J by 10 bases, 5 bases remained unmatched. CDR3 length: 14 residues. Germline V lookup: CDR1 KGHSH, CDR2 LQKENI. CDR3 DNA: TGTGCCAGCTCACCAGACAGGGTAGGATCACCCCTCCACTTT. It is translated as CASSPDRVGSPLHF.